This T cell receptor beta chain originates from a study of beta chain features in type 1 diabetes. Across the study: Sorted cells, about 99 million in number, were examined across all samples.

The CDR3 totals 18 residues. V trimming: 0 bases; J trimming: 4 bases; junction bases outside the gene matches: 10. The germline V gene has CDR1 MNHEY and CDR2 SMNVEV (reference sequence). For this clone: Its specificity is unknown.

Isolated RNA was reverse transcribed in full, so expressed TCRB transcripts were sequenced. Assay used: immunoSEQ multiplex PCR; TCRdb lists only in-frame clones, some missing. The sample lists under 550,000 clones, about an eighth occurring once. Regarding the study as a whole: Possibly, sequencing cDNA over-represented cells that had high TCR expression levels. Small HLA sub-analyses could not settle whether HLA shapes TCRB rearrangement. Type 1 diabetes patients showed a moderate but significant shortening of TCRB CDR3s in all four CD4+ subsets.

The chain employs TRBV27 and TRBJ1-2; TRBD1 matches 11 bases. Sequencing was carried out using naive CD4+ T cells from blood. This TCR was recovered from a woman younger than 30 in good health. In nucleotides, the CDR3 is TGTGCCAGCAGTTTATCGCGGACAGGGGGCGCGTTCAGCTATGGCTACACCTTC. Protein sequence: CASSLSRTGGAFSYGYTF.